These 20 T cell receptor beta chains came from one sample sequenced in a study of human T cells and chemical hapten exposure. As to time point: pre-sensitization, week 0. Treatment of the sample: therapeutic diphenylcyclopropenone sensitization with weekly scalp DPC. Using its own MiXCR run on the RACE reads, TCRdb lists one record per CDR3 protein. The sample yields approximately 57,000 distinct CDR3 sequences, 9.9% seen once. The specimen was whole blood, collected in connection with sensitization to the hapten diphenylcyclopropenone (DPC). These receptor sequences come from a man in his forties or fifties with alopecia areata. Some clones in this sample may be carry-over from other donors' samples.

This clonotype has a count of ten or more. The rearrangement links TRBV6-1 to TRBJ1-5; the match to TRBD1 covers 9 bases. Germline values: CDR1 MNHNS, CDR2 SASEGT. There are 15 residues in the CDR3. After removal of 8 bases from V and 6 bases from J, the junction contained 11 bases not matched to a gene. The chain's CDR3 is CASEPGQGFRQPQHF. In nucleotides, the CDR3 is TGTGCCAGCGAGCCGGGACAGGGTTTTCGTCAGCCCCAGCATTTT.

The sample holds many counts of this clonotype. This chain connects TRBV19 to TRBJ2-1, with D possibly TRBD2 on 6 matching bases. Trimming stripped 5 bases from V and 6 bases from J, with 17 bases between. This CDR3 has 15 residues. Germline V gives CDR1 LNHDA, CDR2 SQIVND (reference sequence). CDR3 protein: CASSLGLLGGNEQFF. The CDR3 DNA sequence: TGTGCCAGTAGTCTGGGCCTCCTCGGGGGCAATGAGCAGTTCTTC.

As for this clonotype: A much larger clone differs from this one at a single base, so this may be a read error. The chain uses TRBV7-2 and TRBJ2-3; no clear D gene. Germline V lookup: CDR1 SGHTA, CDR2 FQGNSA. V lost 3 bases and J 0 bases, leaving 1 base between the germline ends. CDR3 length equals 12 residues. As DNA, the CDR3 is TGTGCCAGCAGCTTTAGCACAGATACGCAGTATTTT. Translating gives CASSFSTDTQYF.

This clonotype was picked up a small number of times. This chain links TRBV27 with TRBJ2-7; D may be TRBD2 (5 bases). Germline V lookup: CDR1 MNHEY, CDR2 SMNVEV (reference sequence). CDR3 size: 14 residues. The V end was cut by 1 base, the J end by 3 bases, with 10 bases between. CDR3 DNA: TGTGCCAGCAGTTTATGGCTAGCTTTCTACGAGCAGTACTTC. Translating gives CASSLWLAFYEQYF.

The chain is built from TRBV6-4 and TRBJ2-2; 8 nucleotides match TRBD1. The CDR3 has 15 amino acids. Germline V gene sequence: CDR1 MRHNA, CDR2 SNTAGT. The junction had 5 bases not matched to a gene; V was cut back by 5 bases and J by 3 bases. The CDR3 is CASSPQGADTGELFF. DNA for the CDR3: TGTGCCAGCAGTCCTCAGGGGGCGGACACCGGGGAGCTGTTTTTT.

This clonotype turned up a few times. The J gene is TRBJ2-1, the V gene TRBV6-2 or TRBV6-3; the D gene is possibly TRBD2 (5 bases). Germline CDR1 MNHEY, CDR2 SVGEGT. The CDR3 runs 12 residues. V gave up 5 bases and J gave up 11 bases, with 13 bases separating them. Here the CDR3 DNA reads TGTGCCAGCAGTCTAACTAGATACCAGCAGTTCTTC. Protein product: CASSLTRYQQFF.

CDR3 sequence reads: CASSFGARRGETQYF. CDR3 DNA: TGTGCCAGCAGTTTCGGGGCCAGGCGGGGGGAGACCCAGTACTTC. The gene calls are TRBV6-6 and TRBJ2-5, with TRBD2 identical over 7 bases. The CDR3 is made up of 15 amino acids. In germline, CDR1 is MNHNY, CDR2 SVGAGI (reference sequence). Trimming removed 4 bases from V and 5 bases from J; junction bases left unmatched: 10.

This clonotype has more than one count but fewer than ten. The rearrangement links TRBV5-1 to TRBJ2-1; D is possibly TRBD1 (6 bases). Trimming took off 6 bases at V and 5 bases at J, with 18 bases between the two ends. This CDR3 is built from 15 residues. CDR1 SGHRS and CDR2 YFSETQ come from the germline V gene. The CDR3 loop reads CASMHTGTTNNEQFF. The CDR3 DNA reads TGCGCCAGCATGCATACCGGGACAACCAACAATGAGCAGTTCTTC. The variable domain in full, with the rest retrieved from reference TRBV5-1 and TRBJ2-1, is KAGVTQTPRYLIKTRGQQVTLSCSPISGHRSVSWYQQTPGQGLQFLFEYFSETQRNKGNFPGRFSGRQFSNSRSEMNVSTLELGDSALYLCASMHTGTTNNEQFFGPGTRLTVL.

The rearrangement links TRBV18 to TRBJ1-5; the D gene is possibly TRBD1 (5 bases). Germline assignment: CDR1 KGHSH and CDR2 LQKENI. V was pared by 5 bases and J by 0 bases, with 11 bases between. The CDR3 spans 15 residues. Here the CDR3 reads CASSSNRYSNQPQHF. The CDR3 DNA follows: TGTGCCAGCTCATCGAACAGGTATAGCAATCAGCCCCAGCATTTT.

This clonotype was detected many times. The chain couples TRBV20-1 to TRBJ1-6, with D tentatively TRBD1 (5 bases). Looked up from germline, CDR1 is DFQATT and CDR2 is SNEGSKA (reference sequence). The CDR3 runs to 13 residues. Trimming cost V 6 bases and J 5 bases, with 11 bases left between them. The CDR3 protein is CSAGRGDNSPLHF. Here the CDR3 DNA reads TGCAGTGCAGGGAGGGGCGATAATTCACCCCTCCACTTT.

The table lists this clonotype with many counts. This chain uses TRBV9 with TRBJ1-6; D might be TRBD1 (5 bases). Germline values: CDR1 SGDLS, CDR2 YYNGEE. Trimming removed 4 bases from V and 13 bases from J, with 21 bases in between. The CDR3 runs to 15 residues. DNA for the CDR3: TGTGCCAGCAGCCCTCTAGGGGCTCCAGGGTCTCCCCTCCACTTT. This gives the protein CASSPLGAPGSPLHF.

The chain carries TRBV7-2 and TRBJ1-1, with D possibly being TRBD1 (5 bases). V was shortened by 6 bases and J by 8 bases, with 13 bases between the two germline ends. The CDR3 runs to 12 residues. Germline V gene lookup returns CDR1 SGHTA and CDR2 FQGNSA. The CDR3 sequence is CASRGLDGEAFF. In DNA, the CDR3 is TGTGCCAGCAGGGGGCTAGATGGGGAAGCTTTCTTT.

The genes are TRBV12-3 or TRBV12-4 and TRBJ1-2, with D uncertain. Trimming stripped 5 bases from V and 6 bases from J, with 22 bases between. CDR3 length equals 16 residues. This CDR3 reads CASSHPGEAFSHGYTF. In DNA, the CDR3 is TGTGCCAGCAGTCACCCCGGAGAGGCCTTCAGCCATGGCTACACCTTC.

This clonotype was observed many times. In nucleotides, the CDR3 is TGTGCCAGCAGTTCCCCACGGGGCGCGGCTAATGAAAAACTGTTTTTT. It yields the protein CASSSPRGAANEKLFF. This chain joins TRBV28 and TRBJ1-4; weak D call: TRBD1 (5 bases). Deletions cut 4 bases from V and 3 bases from J, with 15 bases between. The CDR3 loop spans 16 amino acids. Per the germline V gene, CDR1 is MDHEN and CDR2 is SYDVKM.

The sample holds many counts of this clonotype. The genes are TRBV27 and TRBJ2-1; 7 bases agree with TRBD2. V lost 5 bases, J lost 0 bases, and 10 bases stayed unmatched. Germline values: CDR1 MNHEY, CDR2 SMNVEV (reference sequence). The CDR3 spans 17 residues. DNA for the CDR3: TGTGCCAGCAGTGGACTAGGACGGGAGTACTCCTACAATGAGCAGTTCTTC. Its translation: CASSGLGREYSYNEQFF.

The chain carries TRBV2 and TRBJ1-1, with D uncertain. In germline, CDR1 is SNHLY, CDR2 FYNNEI. V lost 7 bases to trimming and J lost 3 bases, with 15 bases between them. The CDR3 totals 14 residues. CDR3 nucleotide sequence: TGTGCCAGCAACCCACAAGGCATGCACACTGAAGCTTTCTTT. Protein sequence: CASNPQGMHTEAFF.

This clonotype was recorded a few times. J is TRBJ2-1 and V is TRBV27; D unclear. V was clipped by 6 bases and J by 0 bases, with 12 bases between them. From germline, CDR1 is MNHEY and CDR2 SMNVEV (reference sequence). This CDR3 is 15 amino acids long. The chain's CDR3 is CASSQTFSSYNEQFF. For the CDR3, the DNA is TGTGCCAGCAGCCAGACCTTTAGCTCCTACAATGAGCAGTTCTTC.

The rearrangement links TRBV28 to TRBJ2-7; D gene ambiguous. In germline, CDR1 is MDHEN, CDR2 SYDVKM. Trimming removed 5 bases at V and 6 bases at J, with 17 bases between. The CDR3 contains 14 residues. The CDR3 coding sequence is TGTGCCAGCAGTCCTCCGGGCTCCCGATTCGAGCAGTACTTC. Its protein is CASSPPGSRFEQYF.

The V call is TRBV20-1, the J call TRBJ2-1; no reliable D call. With 4 bases removed from V and 0 bases from J, the gap between germline ends came to 16 bases. Germline V CDR1 and CDR2: DFQATT, SNEGSKA (reference sequence). The length of the CDR3 is 16 residues. The DNA for the CDR3 is TGCAGTGCTAACCCCGCTGAAAGCATCTCCTACAATGAGCAGTTCTTC. Translation gives CSANPAESISYNEQFF.

The gene calls are TRBV20-1 and TRBJ2-7; TRBD2 matches at 9 bases. The CDR3 runs 15 residues. Germline V gene sequence: CDR1 DFQATT, CDR2 SNEGSKA (reference sequence). Losses at the gene ends were 0 bases for V and 3 bases for J; bases not matched to a gene: 6. CDR3 in DNA: TGCAGTGCTAGAGATCCCACTAGCGGGCTCTACGAGCAGTACTTC. Protein product: CSARDPTSGLYEQYF.